The 7 T cell receptor beta chains below all came from one sample that was sequenced in a study of cytotoxic CD8 clonotypes in ibrutinib-treated CLL. The protocol was immunoSEQ multiplex PCR, while the TCRdb copy is restricted to in-frame clones and leaves out a portion. The sample lists roughly 160,000 clones; approximately 80% were seen once. Material: PBMCs, obtained after 24 months of ibrutinib treatment. The receptors derive from a human donor with chronic lymphocytic leukemia.

The chain couples TRBV5-1 to TRBJ1-1; 7 bases map to TRBD1. Germline CDR1 SGHRS, CDR2 YFSETQ. V was pared by 0 bases and J by 0 bases, with 2 bases of the junction left unmatched. The CDR3 is 15 amino acids. The CDR3 DNA sequence: TGCGCCAGCAGCTTGGCTACAGGGGTGAACACTGAAGCTTTCTTT. It specifies CASSLATGVNTEAFF.

This chain connects TRBV15 to TRBJ1-1; a possible D gene is TRBD1 (6 bases). This CDR3 has 17 amino acids. CDR1 LNHNV and CDR2 YYDKDF come from the germline V gene (reference sequence). V lost 3 bases, J lost 6 bases, and 23 bases lay in between. CDR3 nucleotide sequence: TGTGCCACCAGCAGGGCGGACAGCGGAGATCACAACGCTGAAGCTTTCTTT. This codes for CATSRADSGDHNAEAFF.

V is TRBV5-1 and J is TRBJ2-3, with TRBD2 matching 9 bases. The V gene's germline CDR1 is SGHRS and CDR2 YFSETQ. This CDR3 spans 19 amino acids. V shed 1 base and J 4 bases; nucleotides not matched to a gene: 16. For the CDR3, the DNA is TGCGCCAGCAGCTTGCTCGCTCGCGGGGCGGGGGGGCACGCAGATACGCAGTATTTT. It encodes CASSLLARGAGGHADTQYF.

The V call is TRBV9, the J call TRBJ2-7; 9 bases match TRBD2. The CDR3 consists of 15 residues. CDR1 is SGDLS, CDR2 YYNGEE, per germline. DNA of the CDR3: TGTAGCCCAGCGGGGGGCAGGCTATTTCGTGACGAGCAGTACTTC. It translates to CSPAGGRLFRDEQYF.

J is TRBJ2-7 and V is TRBV4-3, with D possibly TRBD1 on 7 matching bases. The CDR3 is 15 residues long. Trimming took 5 bases from V and 2 from J, leaving 16 bases between them. The germline CDR1 and CDR2 sequences are LGHNA and YSLEER. CDR3 DNA: TGCGCCAGCAGCGTGGGGCAGGGGGGCGCCTACGAGCAGTACTTC. Amino acids: CASSVGQGGAYEQYF.

The J gene is TRBJ2-1, the V gene TRBV6-5, with D tentatively TRBD2 (6 bases). The CDR3 spans 13 residues. Trimming removed 0 bases from V and 7 bases from J, with 7 bases in between. Germline CDR1 is MNHEY and CDR2 is SVGAGI. CDR3 in amino acids: CASSYSGLNEQFF. The DNA for the CDR3 is TGTGCCAGCAGTTACTCCGGACTAAATGAGCAGTTCTTC.

This clone appeared once. The V and J genes are TRBV6-5 and TRBJ1-3; D ambiguous. CDR1 and CDR2 (germline): MNHEY, SVGAGI. The V end lost 7 bases, the J end lost 2 bases, and 9 bases lay between the germline ends. CDR3 length: 13 amino acids. DNA of the CDR3: TGTGCCAGCACTAGGGCGGCTGGAAACACCATATATTTT. Protein product: CASTRAAGNTIYF.